A single sample gave rise to the 32 T cell receptor beta chains below, sequenced in a study of blood T cells in healthy people across ages. A sample-barcoded 5' primer and a J-beta primer mix were used in a second PCR of roughly 6 to 12 cycles. MiXCR was run by TCRdb on the 5' RACE reads, yielding one entry per CDR3 protein. The sample yields about 640,000 distinct CDR3 sequences, 45% to 65% seen once. Sequences were obtained from blood. The receptors derive from a man between 60 and 75 years old in good health.

This clonotype was detected only once. The chain uses TRBV7-6 and TRBJ2-2; the match to TRBD1 covers 9 bases. The CDR3 spans 16 residues. With 4 bases clipped from V and 2 bases from J, the junction kept 5 bases outside the gene matches. Per the germline V gene, CDR1 is SGHVS and CDR2 is FNYEAQ. Here the CDR3 reads CASSYGQGTNTGELFF. CDR3 nucleotides: TGTGCCAGCAGCTACGGACAGGGGACAAACACCGGGGAGCTGTTTTTT.

Many counts were recorded for this clonotype. CDR3 nucleotide sequence: TGCAGTGCTAGTGCTCCCCTGGGCAGACAAGAGACCCAGTACTTC. Encoded protein: CSASAPLGRQETQYF. V and J are TRBV20-1 and TRBJ2-5; unclear D gene. The CDR3 covers 15 residues. The germline V gene encodes CDR1 DFQATT and CDR2 SNEGSKA (reference sequence). The ends were cut back, 3 bases at V and 2 bases at J, with 16 bases in the middle.

The CDR3 protein is CASSQDSLGYSYGYTF. CDR3 nucleotides: TGTGCCAGCAGCCAAGATTCGCTCGGGTATTCCTATGGCTACACCTTC. V is TRBV3-1 and J is TRBJ1-2; D is unclear. The CDR3 is 16 amino acids. In germline, CDR1 is LGHDT, CDR2 YNNKEL (reference sequence). V gave up 0 bases and J gave up 4 bases, with 15 bases separating them.

V gene TRBV5-1 combines with J gene TRBJ1-1; D is uncertain. Trimming shortened V by 4 bases and J by 1 base, and 11 bases separated the two germline ends. The CDR3 sequence is 14 residues long. CDR1 is SGHRS, CDR2 YFSETQ, per germline. CDR3 sequence: CASSARPSNTEAFF. CDR3 sequence (DNA): TGCGCCAGCAGCGCCCGGCCGTCGAACACTGAAGCTTTCTTT.

This clonotype came up once. V is TRBV20-1 and J is TRBJ1-2; a possible D gene is TRBD1 (5 bases). Per the germline V gene, CDR1 is DFQATT and CDR2 is SNEGSKA (reference sequence). The CDR3 length is 15 residues. V lost 2 bases and J lost 5, with 18 bases in between. CDR3 bases: TGCAGTGCTAGAAGGGCGGCGCAGGGCGGGTATGGCTACACCTTC. Translation gives CSARRAAQGGYGYTF.

This clonotype has only a few counts. CDR3 amino acids: CASSYSTGGGTEAFF. The CDR3 DNA is TGTGCCAGCAGTTACTCGACAGGAGGTGGCACTGAAGCTTTCTTT. The genes are TRBV6-5 and TRBJ1-1, with a tentative D call TRBD1 (6 bases). CDR1 is MNHEY, CDR2 SVGAGI, per germline. The CDR3 is 15 amino acids. The V end lost 0 bases, the J end lost 4 bases, and 12 bases lay between the germline ends.

This clonotype has more than one count but fewer than ten. The chain joins TRBV4-1 to TRBJ1-6, with a weak D call TRBD1 (5 bases). The germline V gene encodes CDR1 MGHRA and CDR2 YSYEKL. The length of the CDR3 is 16 residues. Trimming removed 4 bases from V and 8 bases from J, with 18 bases in between. The CDR3 DNA follows: TGCGCCAGCAGCCTGCCCTACCGGGACCGATATTCACCCCTCCACTTT. This translates into CASSLPYRDRYSPLHF.

J is TRBJ2-1 and V is TRBV29-1; D is ambiguous. This CDR3 is 13 amino acids long. Deletions cut 2 bases from V and 3 bases from J, with 8 bases between. Germline lookup yields CDR1 SQVTM and CDR2 ANQGSEA. The CDR3 DNA reads TGCAGCGTTGAAAACAGCTTCTACAATGAGCAGTTCTTC. Translated, it gives CSVENSFYNEQFF.

This clonotype appeared a few times. V and J are TRBV18 and TRBJ2-7, with D perhaps assigned TRBD1 or TRBD2 (5 bases each). This CDR3 is built from 14 residues. Trimming left V 3 bases short and J 6 bases short, with 15 bases between. CDR1 and CDR2 from the germline V gene are KGHSH and LQKENI. The CDR3 sequence: CASSPTAGGGEQYF. In nucleotides, the CDR3 is TGTGCCAGCTCACCCACAGCTGGGGGTGGCGAGCAGTACTTC.

The chain uses TRBV5-1 and TRBJ2-5; TRBD2 agrees at 8 bases. J was trimmed by 2 bases and V by 2 bases; bases with no gene match: 5. CDR1 is SGHRS and CDR2 is YFSETQ in the germline V gene. The CDR3 extends over 15 amino acids. CDR3 protein: CASSFYSGAQETQYF. CDR3 DNA: TGCGCCAGCAGCTTCTATAGCGGGGCACAAGAGACCCAGTACTTC.

The chain couples TRBV6-5 to TRBJ2-5; TRBD2 matches at 7 bases. The junction had 6 bases not matched to a gene; V was cut back by 0 bases and J by 2 bases. This CDR3 spans 16 amino acids. CDR1 is MNHEY and CDR2 is SVGAGI in the germline V gene. CDR3 sequence reads: CASSYSMRGSQETQYF. CDR3 bases: TGTGCCAGCAGTTACTCGATGCGGGGGTCACAAGAGACCCAGTACTTC.

The CDR3 here is CASSLLGQGAKAFF. CDR3 DNA sequence: TGTGCCAGCAGCTTATTGGGACAGGGGGCTAAAGCTTTCTTT. This chain uses TRBV11-2 with TRBJ1-1, with 12 bases lining up with TRBD1. Germline CDR1 and CDR2: SGHAT and FQNNGV. The CDR3 sequence is 14 residues long. Losses at the gene ends were 2 bases for V and 9 bases for J; bases not matched to a gene: 4.

The chain combines TRBV4-1 with TRBJ2-4, with TRBD2 matching 8 bases. Germline V lookup: CDR1 MGHRA, CDR2 YSYEKL. This CDR3 comprises 17 residues. The V and J ends lost 0 bases and 7 bases, in that order; junction bases with no gene match: 11. The CDR3 coding sequence is TGCGCCAGCAGCCAAGAGTACCCCGGGACTAGAAGGAACATTCAGTACTTC. It encodes CASSQEYPGTRRNIQYF.

V and J are TRBV7-2 and TRBJ2-6; D unresolved. Between the trimmed V and J ends, which lost 1 base and 0 bases, there was a span of 10 bases. CDR1 and CDR2 from the germline V gene are SGHTA and FQGNSA. The CDR3 extends over 17 amino acids. CDR3 DNA: TGTGCCAGCAGCTTAGTAGCCACAGTCTCTGGGGCCAACGTCCTGACTTTC. Translated: CASSLVATVSGANVLTF.

The sample holds a few counts of this clonotype. V gene TRBV7-2 combines with J gene TRBJ2-1; 16 nucleotides line up with TRBD2. CDR3 length: 15 amino acids. V lost 5 bases and J lost 9; bases outside the gene matches: 4. Germline V gene sequence: CDR1 SGHTA, CDR2 FQGNSA. This CDR3 reads CASSPGTSGGVEQFF. DNA of the CDR3: TGTGCCAGCAGCCCTGGGACTAGCGGGGGGGTTGAGCAGTTCTTC.

This clonotype has only a few counts. The chain couples TRBV25-1 to TRBJ2-7, with 8 bases that match TRBD2. J was trimmed by 4 bases and V by 3 bases; bases with no gene match: 14. Germline V gene lookup returns CDR1 MGHDK and CDR2 SYGVNS. This CDR3 has 17 amino acids. The CDR3 nucleotides are TGTGCCAGCAGTGACCCCCTCGCCCGCGGGGGGCAGTACGAGCAGTACTTC. Translation gives CASSDPLARGGQYEQYF.

This clonotype was seen only a few times. The chain recombines TRBV7-3 with TRBJ2-1; 11 bases agree with TRBD2. Germline CDR1 SGHTA, CDR2 FQGTGA. This CDR3 is 16 amino acids long. With V trimmed by 5 bases and J by 7 bases, 10 bases remained unmatched. Written as DNA, the CDR3 is TGTGCCAGCAGCCGACGTAGCGGGGGGGCCGGGAATGAGCAGTTCTTC. Residues: CASSRRSGGAGNEQFF.

The chain recombines TRBV11-3 with TRBJ1-1; D is perhaps TRBD1 (5 bases). CDR1 and CDR2 from the germline V gene are SGHNT and YENEEA. The V end lost 5 bases, the J end lost 11 bases, and 15 bases lay between the germline ends. This CDR3 is built from 12 residues. As DNA, the CDR3 is TGTGCCAGCAGCGAACACGGGGGGTATGCTTTCTTT. Amino acids: CASSEHGGYAFF.

The chain employs TRBV18 and TRBJ2-6; no definite D call. The germline V gene encodes CDR1 KGHSH and CDR2 LQKENI. V dropped 0 bases and J dropped 7 bases, with 7 bases sitting between them. The CDR3 has 14 residues. This CDR3 reads CASSPPGIANVLTF. The CDR3 DNA is TGTGCCAGCTCACCACCGGGGATCGCCAACGTCCTGACTTTC.

In the case of this clonotype: At one boundary the junction diverges from the germline segment, which might be a read error. The CDR3 sequence: CASSGTSVQETQYF. Here the CDR3 DNA reads TGTGCCAGTAGTGGGACTAGCGTTCAAGAGACCCAGTACTTC. V usage is TRBV2 and J usage is TRBJ2-5; 10 bases match TRBD2. The CDR3 loop spans 14 amino acids. From germline, CDR1 is SNHLY and CDR2 FYNNEI. Filled out from reference TRBV2 and TRBJ2-5, the complete variable domain reads EPEVTQTPSHQVTQMGQEVILRCVPISNHLYFYWYRQILGQKVEFLVSFYNNEISEKSEIFDDQFSVERPDGSNFTLKIRSTKLEDSAMYFCASSGTSVQETQYFGPGTRLLVL.

This clonotype appeared a few times. The rearrangement links TRBV6-2 or TRBV6-3 to TRBJ1-6; 7 bases align to TRBD1. Germline-derived CDR1 and CDR2 are MNHEY and SVGEGT. The CDR3 consists of 16 residues. After removal of 5 bases from V and 7 bases from J, the junction contained 11 bases not matched to a gene. The CDR3 sequence is CASSPLTGSENSPLHF. In DNA, the CDR3 is TGTGCCAGCAGTCCCCTGACAGGGTCAGAAAATTCACCCCTCCACTTT.

This clonotype was seen a handful of times. This chain links TRBV7-9 with TRBJ2-1; 8 positions agree with TRBD2. The trim removed 2 bases at V and 7 bases at J, leaving 4 bases unmatched. CDR1 and CDR2 from the germline V gene are SEHNR and FQNEAQ (reference sequence). The CDR3 consists of 14 residues. In DNA, the CDR3 is TGTGCCAGCAGCTTAACGGCTAGCGGGAATGAGCAGTTCTTC. This encodes CASSLTASGNEQFF.

This chain connects TRBV3-1 to TRBJ1-3; D unresolved. V shed 0 bases and J shed 7 bases, with 4 bases lying between them. CDR3 size: 12 residues. From germline, CDR1 is LGHDT and CDR2 YNNKEL (reference sequence). CDR3 protein: CASSQEVNTIYF. The CDR3 bases are TGTGCCAGCAGCCAAGAAGTGAACACCATATATTTT.

J is TRBJ2-1 and V is TRBV7-2; D gene uncertain. The V and J ends lost 4 bases and 10 bases respectively, with 14 bases between them. Germline CDR1 SGHTA, CDR2 FQGNSA. The CDR3 totals 13 residues. The CDR3 nucleotides read TGTGCCAGCAGCTCCGCCATCTCCTACGAGCAGTTCTTC. This gives the protein CASSSAISYEQFF.

This sequence joins TRBV29-1 and TRBJ1-4; D unclear. The V gene's germline CDR1 is SQVTM and CDR2 ANQGSEA. Deletions cut 4 bases from V and 0 bases from J, with 6 bases between. This CDR3 contains 13 residues. CDR3 amino acids: CSVGAATNEKLFF. CDR3 DNA sequence: TGCAGCGTTGGAGCTGCAACTAATGAAAAACTGTTTTTT.

This clonotype has just a few counts. This chain connects TRBV29-1 to TRBJ2-1, with D uncertain. Trimming removed 3 bases at V and 5 bases at J, with 17 bases between. In germline, CDR1 is SQVTM, CDR2 ANQGSEA. The CDR3 consists of 15 residues. The CDR3 loop reads CSVDVGLPRDNEQFF. The CDR3 nucleotides are TGCAGCGTTGATGTTGGCTTGCCTCGCGACAATGAGCAGTTCTTC.

In this sample, this clonotype turned up once. V gene TRBV20-1 combines with J gene TRBJ1-5; a weak D match, TRBD1 (5 bases). The CDR3 consists of 17 residues. Looked up from germline, CDR1 is DFQATT and CDR2 is SNEGSKA (reference sequence). V lost 0 bases to trimming and J lost 7 bases, with 22 bases between them. CDR3 nucleotides: TGCAGTGCTAGAGATCCGCGGGGACCGCGCCCGGGGCAGCCCCAGCATTTT. It translates to CSARDPRGPRPGQPQHF.

The genes are TRBV12-3 or TRBV12-4 and TRBJ2-4, with a weak D call TRBD1 (5 bases). The J call may not be correct, given that the DNA end is closer to TRBJ2-7. The CDR3 covers 15 residues. CDR3: CASSFPRAGNYEQYF. CDR3 bases: TGTGCCAGCAGTTTCCCCCGGGCAGGGAACTACGAGCAGTACTTC.

The count of this clonotype is one. V and J are TRBV5-1 and TRBJ2-3; maybe TRBD2 (7 bases). The V gene's germline CDR1 is SGHRS and CDR2 YFSETQ. The CDR3 is made up of 13 amino acids. With 3 bases removed from V and 4 bases from J, the gap between germline ends came to 9 bases. CDR3 DNA sequence: TGCGCCAGCAGCTGGGGGGGCTCAGATACGCAGTATTTT. Amino acids: CASSWGGSDTQYF.

This clonotype was detected only a few times. J is TRBJ2-3 and V is TRBV29-1; 12 bases fit TRBD2. The V segment lost 2 bases and the J segment 4 bases; nucleotides outside the gene matches: 4. Germline V gene sequence: CDR1 SQVTM, CDR2 ANQGSEA. CDR3 length equals 15 residues. The CDR3 region is CSVERLAGGSDTQYF. The CDR3 nucleotides are TGCAGCGTTGAACGGCTAGCGGGGGGGTCAGATACGCAGTATTTT.

V usage is TRBV15 and J usage is TRBJ2-7, with TRBD2 identical over 10 bases. The CDR3 is made up of 15 amino acids. Germline values: CDR1 LNHNV, CDR2 YYDKDF (reference sequence). J lost 4 bases, V lost 5 bases, and 8 bases had no gene match. The CDR3 loop is CATSPRSGGTYEQYF. The CDR3 DNA follows: TGTGCCACCAGCCCCCGTAGCGGGGGGACGTACGAGCAGTACTTC.

The sample holds one count of this clonotype. The chain couples TRBV12-3 or TRBV12-4 to TRBJ2-5; 8 positions match TRBD1. The J call is uncertain, as TRBJ2-7 better fits the DNA end. CDR3 length: 15 residues. CDR3 nucleotides: TGTGCCAGCAGTAATATCGGGACAGGAAACTACGAGCAGTACTTC. It is translated as CASSNIGTGNYEQYF.